The clone carrying this TCR beta chain has just a few counts. What it binds is not known. This sample is drawn from a study of CD8+ T cells in alopecia areata. Findings and caveats of the study: More clonal than normal scalp was lesional scalp, particularly alopecia totalis/universalis. Many expanded lesional clones persisted in scalp and blood during tofacitinib treatment. Among the top 100, expanded CD8+ clones, as well as scalp clonality, were significantly decreased by tofacitinib.

Treatment: oral pan-JAK inhibitor, 5-10 mg twice daily. cDNA reverse transcribed from extracted RNA served as the sequencing template. TCRdb's table, derived via immunoSEQ multiplex PCR, lists solely in-frame clones and lacks some. The table has around 100,000 clones, about two thirds seen once. V dropped 4 bases and J dropped 7 bases, with 13 bases sitting between them. The germline V gene encodes CDR1 SQVTM and CDR2 ANQGSEA. This CDR3 comprises 13 residues. The chain joins TRBV29-1 to TRBJ2-2; weak D call: TRBD1 (6 bases). The source of this sequence is a human donor with alopecia areata. The source was CD8+ T cells sorted from blood, collected at approximately week 44, from a patient treated with tofacitinib. The CDR3 sequence is CSVATGSSGELFF. In DNA form, the CDR3 reads TGCAGCGTTGCTACAGGGAGTAGCGGGGAGCTGTTTTTT.